The next 14 T cell receptor beta chains were all read from a single sample in a study of cytomegalovirus exposure and HLA in healthy donors. Researchers ran the PCR with 60 Vbeta and 13 Jbeta primers. Assay used: immunoSEQ multiplex PCR; TCRdb lists only in-frame clones, some missing. The data contain 65,000 to 85,000 clones, more than 60% of them singletons. The sequenced sample was PBMCs. The receptors were sampled from a male donor in good health and CMV-seropositive.

This clone has just a few counts. The chain employs TRBV4-1 and TRBJ2-5, with 7 bases identical to TRBD2. CDR3 size: 15 residues. J gave up 9 bases and V 3 bases, and 13 bases lay outside the gene matches. CDR1 is MGHRA and CDR2 is YSYEKL in the germline V gene. This chain's CDR3 is CASSHAGSGEVAQYF. For the CDR3, the DNA is TGCGCCAGCAGCCATGCTGGGAGCGGGGAGGTGGCCCAGTACTTC.

The chain is built from TRBV30 and TRBJ2-4; possibly TRBD1 for D (5 bases). Germline CDR1 and CDR2: GTSNPN and SVGIG (reference sequence). The CDR3 has 13 amino acids. Trimming cost V 4 bases and J 6 bases, with 13 bases left between them. For the CDR3, the DNA is TGTGCCTGGACCTATGGACAACTAAACATTCAGTACTTC. Protein product: CAWTYGQLNIQYF.

The J gene is TRBJ2-7, the V gene TRBV7-9; D not resolved. The CDR3 covers 12 residues. Per the germline V gene, CDR1 is SEHNR and CDR2 is FQNEAQ (reference sequence). Trimming removed 1 base from V and 4 bases from J, with 5 bases in between. CDR3: CASSLGSYEQYF. The CDR3 DNA reads as TGTGCCAGCAGCTTAGGTAGTTACGAGCAGTACTTC.

The V gene is TRBV9, the J gene TRBJ2-1, with 9 bases aligning to TRBD2. Unmatched junction bases numbered 10, after V lost 0 bases and J lost 6 bases. The CDR3 contains 17 residues. Germline CDR1 is SGDLS and CDR2 is YYNGEE. Here the CDR3 reads CASSVATGGRGFNEQFF. In nucleotides, the CDR3 is TGTGCCAGCAGCGTAGCTACTGGCGGGAGGGGGTTCAATGAGCAGTTCTTC.

This chain uses TRBV7-2 with TRBJ2-6, with D perhaps matching TRBD1 (5 bases). Germline values: CDR1 SGHTA, CDR2 FQGNSA. This CDR3 is 16 amino acids long. V was trimmed by 5 bases and J by 0 bases, leaving 11 bases between them. The DNA for the CDR3 is TGTGCCAGCAGCAAACAGGTTTACTCTGGGGCCAACGTCCTGACTTTC. Translating it yields CASSKQVYSGANVLTF.

A few counts support this clone. In DNA, the CDR3 is TGCGCCAGCAGCTTGGGGGTCGGAGGACAGGGGAATTCACCCCTCCACTTT. Its protein product is CASSLGVGGQGNSPLHF. J is TRBJ1-6 and V is TRBV5-1, with 9 bases matching TRBD1. The CDR3 has 17 residues. CDR1 is SGHRS, CDR2 YFSETQ, per germline. After removal of 0 bases from V and 7 bases from J, the junction contained 8 bases not matched to a gene.

The chain has TRBV10-2 and TRBJ2-3; tentative D call: TRBD1 (5 bases). This CDR3 is 17 amino acids long. The germline CDR1 and CDR2 sequences are WSHSY and SAAADI. Deletions cut 10 bases from V and 0 bases from J, with 23 bases between. Here the CDR3 DNA reads TGCGCCACCTTCTATGGGGCTGATGCACTTAGCACAGATACGCAGTATTTT. This codes for CATFYGADALSTDTQYF.

The chain has TRBV5-6 and TRBJ2-7; 7 bases map to TRBD1. Germline CDR1 SGHDT, CDR2 YYEEEE. The CDR3 consists of 15 residues. With 4 bases clipped from V and 6 bases from J, the junction kept 13 bases outside the gene matches. The CDR3 DNA follows: TGTGCCAGCAGCAATTTGTCGACAGGGTATGGCGAGCAGTACTTC. It specifies CASSNLSTGYGEQYF.

This chain uses TRBV6-6 with TRBJ2-1; TRBD2 aligns across 7 bases. V shed 1 base and J 9 bases; nucleotides not matched to a gene: 9. The CDR3 consists of 15 residues. Germline V gene lookup returns CDR1 MNHNY and CDR2 SVGAGI (reference sequence). CDR3: CASSYLAGDFGEQFF. The DNA for the CDR3 is TGTGCCAGCAGTTACTTGGCGGGAGATTTCGGTGAGCAGTTCTTC.

V usage is TRBV19 and J usage is TRBJ1-5; weak D call: TRBD1 (6 bases). Germline V CDR1 and CDR2: LNHDA, SQIVND (reference sequence). CDR3 length equals 15 residues. V lost 4 bases, J lost 2 bases, and 12 bases lay in between. CDR3 DNA sequence: TGTGCCAGTAGTACAGTATCAGGGGGCAATCAGCCCCAGCATTTT. Its translation is CASSTVSGGNQPQHF. Variable domain in full (rest from reference TRBV19 and TRBJ1-5): DGGITQSPKYLFRKEGQNVTLSCEQNLNHDAMYWYRQDPGQGLRLIYYSQIVNDFQKGDIAEGYSVSREKKESFPLTVTSAQKNPTAFYLCASSTVSGGNQPQHFGDGTRLSIL.

This clone was detected a few times. This chain links TRBV7-9 with TRBJ2-1; the D gene is possibly TRBD2 (5 bases). The germline V gene has CDR1 SEHNR and CDR2 FQNEAQ (reference sequence). V lost 9 bases and J 7 bases, leaving 10 bases between the germline ends. The CDR3 loop spans 11 amino acids. The CDR3 reads CARGTRNEQFF. As DNA, the CDR3 is TGTGCCAGGGGAACTAGAAATGAGCAGTTCTTC.

The chain uses TRBV7-2 and TRBJ2-3; 9 bases agree with TRBD2. Trimming cost V 5 bases and J 0 bases; bases outside gene matches: 6. The CDR3 has 16 residues. The germline gives CDR1 SGHTA, CDR2 FQGNSA. The CDR3 loop reads CASSASGGYSTDTQYF. The CDR3 DNA sequence: TGTGCCAGCAGCGCAAGCGGGGGGTATAGCACAGATACGCAGTATTTT.

The chain employs TRBV7-3 and TRBJ2-7, with D perhaps TRBD1 (6 bases). V shed 5 bases and J shed 3 bases, with 17 bases lying between them. Germline CDR1 and CDR2: SGHTA and FQGTGA. The CDR3 sequence is 15 residues long. CDR3 DNA sequence: TGTGCCAGCAGCCCAGGTGGGGGCAGGGGCTACGAGCAGTACTTC. Protein product: CASSPGGGRGYEQYF. Filled out from reference TRBV7-3 and TRBJ2-7, the complete variable domain reads GAGVSQTPSNKVTEKGKYVELRCDPISGHTALYWYRQSLGQGPEFLIYFQGTGAADDSGLPNDRFFAVRPEGSVSTLKIQRTERGDSAVYLCASSPGGGRGYEQYFGPGTRLTVT.

The chain recombines TRBV5-4 with TRBJ2-7; 7 bases match TRBD1. This CDR3 contains 15 residues. V lost 0 bases and J lost 4; bases outside the gene matches: 7. Germline-derived CDR1 and CDR2 are SGHNT and YYREEE (reference sequence). CDR3 in amino acids: CASSLGTGVIYEQYF. The CDR3 region has the DNA TGTGCCAGCAGCTTGGGGACAGGAGTCATATACGAGCAGTACTTC.